The sequence of this T cell receptor beta chain was determined in a study of neurological immune-mediated disorders. Study conclusions and caveats: HTLV-1-associated myelopathy ranked highest for TCR clonal expansion and multiple sclerosis lowest, beneath healthy controls.

TCRdb reprocessed the 5' RACE reads via MiXCR and lists one record per CDR3 protein. Of approximately 66,000 distinct CDR3 sequences detected, 4.5% appear once; the ten largest clones hold approximately 6.9%. This CDR3 region has 15 residues. CDR1 and CDR2 (germline): SNHLY, FYNNEI. The V gene lost 7 bases and the J gene lost 2 bases, with 17 bases spanning the gap. This clonotype was detected many times. Its antigen is still unknown. This clonotype was sampled from a man aged 30 to 39 with multiple sclerosis. This chain joins TRBV2 and TRBJ1-1, with D uncertain. The material sequenced was PBMCs. This CDR3 is CASTYRSQGNTEAFF. In DNA form, the CDR3 reads TGTGCCAGCACCTACCGCTCTCAAGGAAACACTGAAGCTTTCTTT.